Listed below are T cell receptor beta chains from one sample, sequenced in a study of monozygotic twins with inflammatory bowel disease. TCRdb derives one entry per CDR3 protein from the 5' RACE reads, leaving out DNA. The sample data list roughly 330,000 distinct CDR3 sequences. Specimen: blood. The source of these receptors is a human donor with ulcerative colitis or Crohn's disease, or a healthy co-twin of an affected twin (not recorded which). Both conserved end residues are part of each CDR3.

j_gene | v_gene | CDR3aa
TRBJ1-4 | TRBV27 | CASSSRLGTGNEKLFF
TRBJ2-1 | TRBV28 | CASSLDLTSGAEGHNEQFF
TRBJ2-4 | TRBV7-9 | CASSRAGQANIQYF
TRBJ2-1 | TRBV4-1 | CASSPRLAGTTSSYNEQFF
TRBJ2-6 | TRBV11-3 | CASSGEGAGANVLTF
TRBJ1-1 | TRBV30 | CAWSELLGTEAFF
TRBJ2-1 | TRBV5-1 | CASSFGQGLHNEQFF
TRBJ2-2 | TRBV5-1 | CASSTQAEINTGELFF
TRBJ2-5 | TRBV12-3/TRBV12-4 | CASRGGTAQETQYF
TRBJ2-4 | TRBV7-9 | CASSSGGASAKNIQYF
TRBJ2-3 | TRBV30 | CAWSTPEGFTDTQYF
TRBJ1-4 | TRBV5-1 | CASSSTGVDNEKLFF
TRBJ1-4 | TRBV7-2 | CASSLGIGRSNEKLFF
TRBJ1-2 | TRBV5-4 | CASSSSDNYGYTF
TRBJ2-3 | TRBV20-1 | CSAIIGLAGVFGTDTQYF
TRBJ1-6 | TRBV6-2/TRBV6-3 | CASDTRGGNSPLHF
TRBJ1-6 | TRBV5-1 | CASSSTGTFGSSPLHF
TRBJ2-3 | TRBV27 | CASSLSPRGSGTDTQYF
TRBJ1-1 | TRBV27 | CASSFLTTMNTDAFF
TRBJ2-3 | TRBV5-5 | CASSSRPMVLADTQYF
TRBJ2-5 | TRBV5-1 | CASSLARGSSETQYF
TRBJ2-5 | TRBV5-1 | CASRRTSGNQETQYF
TRBJ2-1 | TRBV7-3 | CASSLFSSQISEQFF
TRBJ1-2 | TRBV29-1 | CSVSKGANYGYTF
TRBJ1-2 | TRBV29-1 | CSVNGLSTPYGYTF
TRBJ2-7 | TRBV19 | CASSHGTVSPYEQYF
TRBJ2-1 | TRBV7-2 | CASSGGLAGGRHNEQFF
TRBJ1-2 | TRBV7-3 | CASSLTNAHGYTF
TRBJ2-3 | TRBV18 | CASSPFTDTDTQYF
TRBJ1-5 | TRBV7-8 | CAGGWQEGQPQHF
TRBJ1-2 | TRBV20-1 | CSAGGDRGRAYGYTF
TRBJ1-1 | TRBV5-1 | CASSFADRVDGAFF
TRBJ1-4 | TRBV20-1 | CSASWGQGGNLKLFF
TRBJ1-4 | TRBV4-1 | CASSQYATGGATNEKLFF
TRBJ2-2 | TRBV5-6 | CASSLGVGTGELFF
TRBJ2-1 | TRBV9 | CASSVVGVEQFF
TRBJ2-7 | TRBV10-3 | CATSGTSDEQYF
TRBJ1-6 | TRBV7-9 | CASSLRTGNSPLHF
TRBJ1-5 | TRBV12-5 | CASGLSGGQPQHF
TRBJ1-1 | TRBV7-2 | CASRRGMGTEAFF
TRBJ2-2 | TRBV28 | CASSRGREEAGELFF
TRBJ2-5 | TRBV7-8 | CASSRRTVREETQYF
TRBJ1-6 | TRBV28 | CASSPGQGRSPLHF
TRBJ2-3 | TRBV11-2 | CASSRIAEGPKDTQYF
TRBJ2-3 | TRBV20-1 | CSVCWAGGAINTDTQYF
TRBJ2-3 | TRBV18 | CASSNIAGADTDTQYF
TRBJ2-5 | TRBV30 | CAWSLRQGQYF
TRBJ2-6 | TRBV5-1 | CASSRDLGANVLTF
TRBJ1-1 | TRBV7-2 | CASSLPMMNTEAFF